Listed here is a single T cell receptor beta chain. The antigen remains unidentified. The assay was immunoSEQ multiplex PCR, and TCRdb's table has in-frame clones only and misses some. This table holds about 2.1 million clones, around 93% found once. This entry is derived from a study of shared clonotypes between healthy human individuals. Study-wide results and caveats: Some clonotypes were shared by all four sorted-subset donors, while others were not shared. The non-shared ones had lower generation probabilities than the shared ones.

The length of the CDR3 is 15 residues. V was pared by 4 bases and J by 1 base, with 6 bases of the junction left unmatched. The germline V gene encodes CDR1 MGHRA and CDR2 YSYEKL. Terminally differentiated effector memory CD45RA+ cells were left out of the naive CD8 fraction, which was CD45RO-negative and positively selected for CCR7. The sample comprised naive CD8+ T cells from PBMCs. This chain joins TRBV4-1 and TRBJ1-1; 7 bases are shared with TRBD1. The receptor was derived from a man aged 18 to 30 in good health. Some clones in this sample may be carry-over from other donors' samples. The CDR3 here is CASSRSGTANTEAFF. The CDR3 bases are TGCGCCAGCAGCCGGTCCGGGACAGCGAACACTGAAGCTTTCTTT.